This T cell receptor beta chain stems from a study of Ad26.COV2.S vaccination and SARS-CoV-2 variants (dated by TCRdb to the early 2020s). Regarding the complete study: Donors in the vaccine arm were drawn from COV1001, a multicentre, randomized, double-blind, placebo-controlled phase I-IIa trial testing Ad26.COV2.S in healthy adults. A total of approximately 30 samples were included in the TCR-sequenced set, comprising around 19 Ad26.COV2.S vaccine recipients, 5 placebo recipients and 8 SARS-CoV-2 convalescent individuals. Trial participants were randomized into five groups of five, in which low-dose or high-dose Ad26.COV2.S was given once or twice, or placebo was given on both occasions. TCRbeta repertoire sequencing served as the tool for gauging how specific and how broad the SARS-CoV-2-reactive T cell receptors were following Ad26.COV2.S vaccination. Investigators remained blinded to trial group allocation during experiments and outcome assessment. Ad26.COV2.S was administered intramuscularly at 5 x 10^10 or 1 x 10^11 viral particles, either as a single shot or as two shots given 56 days apart. The investigation overall reported the following: Ad26.COV2.S recipients had higher spike-specific TCR breadth than placebo recipients (P = 0.0014). Vaccine and placebo recipients had similar non-spike TCR breadth, a finding consistent with the vaccine containing only spike. The authors noted that total T cell responses may have been underestimated by the TCR breadth and depth analyses. After vaccination, spike-specific CD8+ and CD4+ T cell responses were reported to show substantial breadth. Comparing responses between vaccine doses or regimens was not something the study was powered to do.

The immunoSEQ Assay was the method used to sequence TCRbeta CDR3 regions. After extraction, genomic DNA underwent amplification by bias-controlled multiplex PCR, followed by high-throughput sequencing. The study's processing was this. To quantify the absolute abundance of every unique TCRbeta CDR3 region, sequences were collapsed and filtered. T cell fraction was estimated by normalization of TCRbeta template counts to usable DNA, with usable DNA being measured through amplification of reference genes present in all nucleated cells. Repertoire TCRs were annotated as SARS-CoV-2-specific by exact matching of V gene, CDR3 amino acid sequence and J gene to a known reactive TCR set. The reference SARS-CoV-2 TCR set was obtained from MIRA and was filtered for enrichment in COVID-19-positive ImmuneCODE repertoires, whereby public or cross-reactive TCRs were removed. Drawing on the MIRA antigens, annotated TCRs were analysed further at the level of specific ORF or position within ORF. Breadth was defined as the number of annotated unique rearrangements divided by the total number of unique productive rearrangements, and depth was defined as the summed frequency of the annotated unique rearrangements. Two-sided Wilcoxon rank-sum tests were used to compare TCR breadth between groups. TCRdb took this table from immuneACCESS and kept in-frame rearrangements with V and J called. Such tables lack part of the clones; where checked against another copy, unresolved V genes explain under half of the gap, and the rest is unexplained. The V and J calls and clone size come from that table; D and trimming were worked out from the DNA. The sample profile shows around 270,000 clones; around 88% of them were found once. 2.9% of the sample goes to the ten largest clones.

In regard to this clone: Its target antigen remains unknown. The input lacks base qualities; no much larger clone sits a single base away.

From a lookup of the germline V gene, CDR1 and CDR2 are SGHAT and FQNNGV. CDR3 length: 14 amino acids, cysteine to valine. Only the CDR3 DNA is retained, 42 bases long and in frame from the first base. V is clipped by 3 bases and J by 5 bases, and the sequence between their germline boundaries is 14 bases long. The sample's treatment or condition, from its label and the paper: roughly 20 received Ad26.COV2.S at low or high dose, single or two shots; about 5 received placebo; per-sample allocation not given. For vaccine and placebo recipients, the sequenced repertoires came from samples collected on day 63 after the first injection. Cohort 1b enrolled around 23 adults aged 18-55 years at a single site in Boston, USA, between 29 July and 7 August 2020. Ad26.COV2.S was a replication-incompetent adenovirus type 26 vector expressing a prefusion-stabilized SARS-CoV-2 spike protein from the original Wuhan strain.

The chain uses TRBV11-2 and TRBJ2-7; the D region possibly corresponds to TRBD2 (6 bases align). Source: peripheral blood, taken in a trial of Ad26.COV2.S vaccine versus placebo. This TCR was recovered from a person aged 18-60 years who received the Ad26.COV2.S COVID-19 vaccine or a placebo. The CDR3 in this case is CASSFGGPGHEQYV. The nucleotide sequence is given as TGTGCCAGCAGCTTTGGAGGGCCAGGGCACGAGCAGTACGTC.